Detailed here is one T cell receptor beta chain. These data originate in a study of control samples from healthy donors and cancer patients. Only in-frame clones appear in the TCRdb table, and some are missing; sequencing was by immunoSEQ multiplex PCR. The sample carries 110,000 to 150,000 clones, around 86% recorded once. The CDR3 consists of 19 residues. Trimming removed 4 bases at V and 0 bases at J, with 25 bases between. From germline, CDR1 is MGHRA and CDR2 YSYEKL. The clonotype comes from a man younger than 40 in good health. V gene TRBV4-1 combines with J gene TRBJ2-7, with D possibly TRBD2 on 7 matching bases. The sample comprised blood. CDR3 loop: CASSPKPYGGRAYSYEQYF. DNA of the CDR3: TGCGCCAGCAGCCCCAAACCATACGGGGGGCGAGCATACTCCTACGAGCAGTACTTC.